This T cell receptor beta chain was documented in a study of T cell responses to AZD1222 COVID-19 vaccine. Sequencing used immunoSEQ multiplex PCR; TCRdb keeps in-frame clones, though not all of them. Of 100,000 to 150,000 clones listed, roughly 89% are singletons. CDR1 GTSNPN and CDR2 SVGIG come from the germline V gene (reference sequence). This CDR3 has 13 residues. V was trimmed by 0 bases and J by 6 bases, leaving 8 bases between them. Study-wide findings and caveats: Spike-specific TCR breadth and depth grew following two AZD1222 doses.

Second-dose groups at about 4 or about 12 weeks were pooled. For this clone: Its antigen is undetermined.

This chain links TRBV30 with TRBJ2-2; maybe TRBD1 (6 bases). This sample comprised peripheral blood, obtained 28 days after the second AZD1222 dose. This TCR derives from an adult who received the AZD1222 COVID-19 vaccine. CDR3 residues: CAWSVGGAGELFF. CDR3 nucleotide sequence: TGTGCCTGGAGTGTTGGGGGCGCCGGGGAGCTGTTTTTT.